This T cell receptor beta chain emerged from a study of control samples from healthy donors and cancer patients. Profiled with immunoSEQ multiplex PCR; TCRdb holds only in-frame clones, not every one. The table shows 74,000 or so clones, with around nine tenths occurring only once. This clone was counted a single time. The specimen was blood. This receptor was obtained from a man aged 50 or older in good health.

Here the CDR3 DNA reads TGTGCCAGCTCACAGGGAACTAACTATGGCTACACCTTC. Protein product: CASSQGTNYGYTF. The chain recombines TRBV18 with TRBJ1-2; D is ambiguous. The germline V gene has CDR1 KGHSH and CDR2 LQKENI. This CDR3 has 13 amino acids. Trimming took off 4 bases at V and 0 bases at J, with 6 bases between the two ends.